The next 18 T cell receptor beta chains were all read from a single sample in a study of cytomegalovirus exposure and HLA in healthy donors. PCR was performed using 60 Vbeta and 13 Jbeta primers. The data were produced by immunoSEQ multiplex PCR, yet TCRdb's version contains in-frame clones alone and is incomplete. The sample has more than 95,000 clones, roughly 78% seen once. The sample was PBMCs. These receptor sequences come from a woman aged 40-49 years in good health and CMV-seronegative.

The chain employs TRBV7-8 and TRBJ2-7; TRBD2 matches 10 bases. The V gene end was trimmed by 3 bases and the J gene end by 0 bases; junction bases not matched to a gene: 11. The germline V gene encodes CDR1 SGHVS and CDR2 FQNEAQ. The CDR3 length is 18 residues. The CDR3 region is CASSFRLAGVFASYEQYF. In nucleotides, the CDR3 is TGTGCCAGCAGCTTTAGACTAGCGGGTGTTTTCGCCTCCTACGAGCAGTACTTC.

V usage is TRBV2 and J usage is TRBJ1-5; 8 positions match TRBD1. Per germline, CDR1 SNHLY and CDR2 FYNNEI. The CDR3 runs 15 residues. V lost 6 bases, J lost 2 bases, and 6 bases stayed unmatched. This CDR3 is CASSYGQGGNQPQHF. The DNA of the CDR3 is TGTGCCAGCAGCTATGGACAGGGAGGCAATCAGCCCCAGCATTTT.

The chain employs TRBV21-1 and TRBJ2-4; TRBD2 is taken as the D call from the table, unchecked against the DNA. TRBV21-1 is labeled a pseudogene. The CDR3 length is 17 residues. The CDR3 bases are TGTGCCAGCAGCAAACACCCTTGGGGAGGGCCCAAAAACATTCAGTACTTC. This translates into CASSKHPWGGPKNIQYF.

This chain uses TRBV5-4 with TRBJ1-1; D is undetermined. The CDR3 spans 13 residues. In germline, CDR1 is SGHNT, CDR2 YYREEE (reference sequence). V was pared by 4 bases and J by 5 bases, with 12 bases between. The CDR3 coding sequence is TGTGCCAGCAGCCAGACCTCCGGGACTGAAGCTTTCTTT. It codes for CASSQTSGTEAFF.

The rearrangement uses TRBV5-1 and TRBJ1-5, with unresolved D. The germline CDR1 and CDR2 sequences are SGHRS and YFSETQ. V was pared by 0 bases and J by 3 bases, with 13 bases between. The CDR3 has 16 amino acids. The CDR3 spells CASSLGWETYNQPQHF. The CDR3 region has the DNA TGCGCCAGCAGCTTGGGGTGGGAGACGTACAATCAGCCCCAGCATTTT.

The rearrangement links TRBV7-8 to TRBJ2-2; weak D call: TRBD1 (5 bases). CDR1 SGHVS and CDR2 FQNEAQ come from the germline V gene. The V and J ends lost 4 bases and 7 bases respectively, with 16 bases between them. This CDR3 comprises 15 residues. CDR3 protein: CASSWTYRFGGELFF. As DNA, the CDR3 is TGTGCCAGCAGCTGGACCTACAGGTTTGGCGGGGAGCTGTTTTTT.

This clone was found a few times. The chain combines TRBV28 with TRBJ2-2, with a possible D match to TRBD1 (5 bases). V was clipped by 8 bases and J by 1 base, with 8 bases between them. From germline, CDR1 is MDHEN and CDR2 SYDVKM. CDR3 length: 13 amino acids. CDR3 sequence reads: CASPDRNTGELFF. In nucleotides, the CDR3 is TGTGCCAGCCCAGACAGGAACACCGGGGAGCTGTTTTTT.

The chain combines TRBV27 with TRBJ2-7; tentatively, D is TRBD1 (6 bases). The CDR3 totals 15 residues. The germline V gene has CDR1 MNHEY and CDR2 SMNVEV (reference sequence). Trimming pared 6 bases from V and 0 bases from J, leaving 15 bases between. For the CDR3, the DNA is TGTGCCAGCAGCCGGAGAGGGACATACTCCTACGAGCAGTACTTC. The encoded protein is CASSRRGTYSYEQYF.

The chain joins TRBV5-1 to TRBJ2-5; TRBD1 aligns across 7 bases. The germline V gene encodes CDR1 SGHRS and CDR2 YFSETQ. Trimming cost V 4 bases and J 1 base; bases outside gene matches: 4. The CDR3 has 14 amino acids. CDR3 bases: TGCGCCAGCAGCCGGGGACAGAGCCAAGAGACCCAGTACTTC. This gives the protein CASSRGQSQETQYF.

V is TRBV27 and J is TRBJ1-3; D unclear. The V gene lost 9 bases and the J gene lost 0 bases, with 9 bases spanning the gap. Per germline, CDR1 MNHEY and CDR2 SMNVEV (reference sequence). The length of the CDR3 is 13 residues. CDR3 loop: CASRGHSGNTIYF. CDR3 bases: TGTGCCAGTCGAGGTCACTCTGGAAACACCATATATTTT.

The chain couples TRBV6-6 to TRBJ2-1; 9 positions agree with TRBD1. Germline V CDR1 and CDR2: MNHNY, SVGAGI (reference sequence). CDR3 length: 16 residues. V trimming: 2 bases; J trimming: 7 bases; junction bases outside the gene matches: 9. In DNA, the CDR3 is TGTGCCAGCAGTTACACGACAGGGGGAGCGAGGAATGAGCAGTTCTTC. Its translation is CASSYTTGGARNEQFF.

This rearrangement joins TRBV27 to TRBJ2-7; 8 bases match TRBD1. This CDR3 is built from 17 residues. In germline, CDR1 is MNHEY, CDR2 SMNVEV (reference sequence). V was clipped by 5 bases and J by 1 base; unmatched bases: 13. The CDR3 loop is CASSPGQGIALSYEQYF. CDR3 coding DNA: TGTGCCAGCAGTCCAGGACAGGGAATCGCTCTGTCCTACGAGCAGTACTTC.

This clone was recorded once. This chain joins TRBV7-8 and TRBJ2-2; 7 nucleotides align to TRBD2. After removal of 6 bases from V and 3 bases from J, the junction contained 10 bases not matched to a gene. From germline, CDR1 is SGHVS and CDR2 FQNEAQ. The CDR3 covers 16 residues. DNA for the CDR3: TGTGCCAGCAGTGGGAGGGGAGGGGCGTACACCGGGGAGCTGTTTTTT. It is translated as CASSGRGGAYTGELFF.

The genes are TRBV10-2 and TRBJ1-5, with TRBD1 matching over 7 bases. V lost 7 bases, J lost 3 bases, and 3 bases stayed unmatched. From germline, CDR1 is WSHSY and CDR2 SAAADI. The CDR3 totals 13 residues. CDR3 in DNA: TGCGCCAGCACGGGACAGTTCAATCAGCCCCAGCATTTT. Residues: CASTGQFNQPQHF.

The V gene is TRBV19, the J gene TRBJ2-5, with 13 nucleotides matching TRBD2. Germline loops: CDR1 LNHDA, CDR2 SQIVND (reference sequence). V gave up 5 bases and J gave up 1 base; unmatched junction bases: 4. The CDR3 contains 16 residues. As DNA, the CDR3 is TGTGCCAGTAGTCCCAGACTAGCGGGAGGCCAAGAGACCCAGTACTTC. Its translation: CASSPRLAGGQETQYF.

The chain carries TRBV6-5 and TRBJ1-2, with D possibly matching TRBD1 (5 bases). The CDR3 has 13 amino acids. Germline V gene lookup returns CDR1 MNHEY and CDR2 SVGAGI. Trimming removed 6 bases at V and 4 bases at J, with 12 bases between. The CDR3 here is CASSRTLFYGYTF. CDR3 DNA sequence: TGTGCCAGCAGCAGGACACTATTCTATGGCTACACCTTC.

This chain uses TRBV18 with TRBJ2-5, with D perhaps matching TRBD1 (6 bases). V was trimmed by 6 bases and J by 3 bases, leaving 20 bases between them. The germline V gene encodes CDR1 KGHSH and CDR2 LQKENI. This CDR3 has 16 amino acids. CDR3 in amino acids: CASSPVGAQRKETQYF. CDR3 in DNA: TGTGCCAGCTCGCCAGTGGGGGCACAGCGGAAAGAGACCCAGTACTTC.

This clone was detected only a few times. The chain joins TRBV19 to TRBJ1-1; the match to TRBD1 covers 7 bases. Germline V lookup: CDR1 LNHDA, CDR2 SQIVND (reference sequence). The CDR3 has 15 amino acids. V lost 4 bases to trimming and J lost 2 bases; unmatched junction nucleotides: 7. The CDR3 DNA reads as TGTGCCAGTAGTACCCGACAGGGTTTAAACACTGAAGCTTTCTTT. Translating gives CASSTRQGLNTEAFF.